A single sample is the source of the 30 T cell receptor beta chains below, sequenced in a study of shared clonotypes between healthy human individuals. Method: immunoSEQ multiplex PCR; TCRdb's copy keeps in-frame clones and lacks some. Among over 700,000 clones, 55% to 80% were seen once, and the ten largest hold approximately 1.8%. The sequenced sample was memory CD4+ T cells sorted from blood. The subset here: CD45RA-negative fraction. The receptors originated from a woman aged 30 to 39 in good health.

The J gene is TRBJ2-1, the V gene TRBV11-2; D is uncertain. Trimming shortened V by 3 bases and J by 7 bases, and 10 bases separated the two germline ends. Per the germline V gene, CDR1 is SGHAT and CDR2 is FQNNGV. This CDR3 is 13 amino acids long. The CDR3 sequence is CASSFGLLNEQFF. The DNA of the CDR3 is TGTGCCAGCAGCTTCGGGCTGTTAAATGAGCAGTTCTTC.

The chain has TRBV27 and TRBJ2-5, with D maybe TRBD2 (6 bases). V was trimmed by 3 bases and J by 1 base, leaving 15 bases between them. Germline CDR1 MNHEY, CDR2 SMNVEV (reference sequence). The CDR3 is 16 residues long. In nucleotides, the CDR3 is TGTGCCAGCAGTTTGATAGCGGAGACGAGCCAAGAGACCCAGTACTTC. It yields the protein CASSLIAETSQETQYF.

This chain connects TRBV27 to TRBJ2-1; 7 nucleotides line up with TRBD2. V shed 2 bases and J 6 bases; nucleotides not matched to a gene: 16. The CDR3 contains 18 residues. Germline loops: CDR1 MNHEY, CDR2 SMNVEV (reference sequence). CDR3 nucleotide sequence: TGTGCCAGCAGTTTACGCCCCCCTCTAGCGGAATATACCAATGAGCAGTTCTTC. It codes for CASSLRPPLAEYTNEQFF.

In DNA, the CDR3 is TGTGCCAGCAGTTACGACTTCAATCAGCCCCAGCATTTT. It specifies CASSYDFNQPQHF. The rearrangement uses TRBV6-5 and TRBJ1-5; D call uncertain. This CDR3 region has 13 residues. CDR1 and CDR2 (germline): MNHEY, SVGAGI. V shed 2 bases and J shed 3 bases, with 5 bases lying between them.

The chain combines TRBV29-1 with TRBJ2-1, with 16 bases identical to TRBD2. V was clipped by 4 bases and J by 7 bases; unmatched bases: 19. The CDR3 loop spans 20 amino acids. CDR1 SQVTM and CDR2 ANQGSEA come from the germline V gene. The CDR3 DNA is TGCAGCGTTGCCGGGACTAGCGGGAGGGTAACCACCCGTGTCAATAATGAGCAGTTCTTC. Encoded protein: CSVAGTSGRVTTRVNNEQFF.

The gene calls are TRBV11-2 and TRBJ1-1; no clear D. The germline gives CDR1 SGHAT, CDR2 FQNNGV. The CDR3 contains 13 residues. Deletions cut 5 bases from V and 4 bases from J, with 11 bases between. CDR3 sequence: CASSLNFGTEAFF. In DNA, the CDR3 is TGTGCCAGCAGCCTTAATTTCGGCACTGAAGCTTTCTTT.

Worth noting for this clone: Other DNA variants within this sample encode the same CDR3. The chain employs TRBV2 and TRBJ2-3, with D perhaps TRBD2 (7 bases). The CDR3 extends over 14 amino acids. Trimming took 7 bases from V and 0 from J, leaving 11 bases between them. CDR1 and CDR2 (germline): SNHLY, FYNNEI. CDR3 sequence reads: CASKGGLSTDTQYF. In DNA form, the CDR3 reads TGTGCCAGCAAGGGGGGGCTCAGCACAGATACGCAGTATTTT.

This clone was recorded a few times. V and J are TRBV30 and TRBJ2-7; D is uncertain. Germline V gene data show CDR1 as GTSNPN and CDR2 as SVGIG (reference sequence). Trimming took off 4 bases at V and 0 bases at J, with 16 bases between the two ends. The CDR3 has 15 residues. The CDR3 loop is CAWKERSTSSYEQYF. DNA for the CDR3: TGTGCCTGGAAGGAGCGTTCCACCAGCTCCTACGAGCAGTACTTC.

For this clone: This CDR3 is also generated by other DNA sequences in the sample. The gene calls are TRBV6-1 and TRBJ1-5; D uncertain. Germline CDR1 MNHNS, CDR2 SASEGT. This CDR3 comprises 13 residues. The V end was cut by 2 bases, the J end by 7 bases, with 9 bases between. The CDR3 is CASSEWDRQPQHF. The CDR3 bases are TGTGCCAGCAGTGAATGGGATAGGCAGCCCCAGCATTTT.

J is TRBJ1-1 and V is TRBV6-5, with D maybe TRBD1 (5 bases). V was pared by 8 bases and J by 0 bases, with 10 bases between. Germline V gene data show CDR1 as MNHEY and CDR2 as SVGAGI. This CDR3 is 13 amino acids long. CDR3 protein: CASSGRLNTEAFF. The CDR3 nucleotides are TGTGCCAGCTCGGGACGGCTGAACACTGAAGCTTTCTTT.

The rearrangement links TRBV5-1 to TRBJ2-3; perhaps TRBD2 as D (6 bases). Germline V gene sequence: CDR1 SGHRS, CDR2 YFSETQ. The V end lost 4 bases, the J end lost 3 bases, and 18 bases lay between the germline ends. The CDR3 spans 16 residues. The DNA of the CDR3 is TGCGCCAGCAGCATCCTTAGCGGAACGCGTACAGATACGCAGTATTTT. Translating it yields CASSILSGTRTDTQYF.

V is TRBV11-2 and J is TRBJ2-3; 10 bases align to TRBD2. V trimming: 4 bases; J trimming: 4 bases; junction bases outside the gene matches: 14. The CDR3 covers 18 residues. CDR1 is SGHAT, CDR2 FQNNGV, per germline. CDR3 region: CASSSRLAGNPGADTQYF. The CDR3 region has the DNA TGTGCCAGCAGCTCTCGACTAGCGGGCAATCCCGGCGCAGATACGCAGTATTTT.

This clone was observed a handful of times. The chain uses TRBV4-2 and TRBJ2-5; D unresolved. The DNA end lines up better with TRBJ2-7; the J call may be wrong. The CDR3 length is 16 residues. Germline CDR1 LGHNA, CDR2 YNFKEQ. DNA for the CDR3: TGTGCCAGCAGCCAAGATCTGGGGAAGGGCTCCTACGAGCAGTACTTC. Protein sequence: CASSQDLGKGSYEQYF.

CDR3 nucleotides: TGTGCCAGCAGCTTAGGGGCCGACAATGAGCAGTTCTTC. This translates into CASSLGADNEQFF. The chain recombines TRBV11-2 with TRBJ2-1, with D unclear. Germline V lookup: CDR1 SGHAT, CDR2 FQNNGV. Trimming stripped 1 base from V and 5 bases from J, with 6 bases between. The CDR3 has 13 residues.

The chain combines TRBV18 with TRBJ1-3; possible D gene TRBD1, 6 bases. Trimming left V 1 base short and J 2 bases short, with 21 bases between. Germline CDR1 KGHSH, CDR2 LQKENI. The CDR3 is 19 amino acids. As DNA, the CDR3 is TGTGCCAGCTCACCACTCGGGGGGCAAGGGATGAGTCCTGGAAACACCATATATTTT. Translating gives CASSPLGGQGMSPGNTIYF.

As regards this clone: This may arise from a read error, as a much more abundant clone is one base away. The chain couples TRBV27 to TRBJ1-1, with 7 positions matching TRBD1. CDR3 length: 13 residues. The germline gives CDR1 MNHEY, CDR2 SMNVEV (reference sequence). The V and J ends lost 6 bases and 0 bases, in that order; junction bases with no gene match: 1. CDR3 sequence (DNA): TGTGCCAGCAGGGGACAGCTGAACACTGAAGCTTTCTTT. It translates to CASRGQLNTEAFF.

V is TRBV18 and J is TRBJ2-5, with D possibly being TRBD2 (6 bases). Germline loops: CDR1 KGHSH, CDR2 LQKENI. This CDR3 has 15 residues. Trimming cost V 3 bases and J 0 bases, with 11 bases left between them. This CDR3 reads CASSPSIADQETQYF. In DNA form, the CDR3 reads TGTGCCAGCTCACCTTCGATAGCGGACCAAGAGACCCAGTACTTC.

This clone was picked up a small number of times. In the same sample, other DNA sequences code for this CDR3. The V and J genes are TRBV7-8 and TRBJ1-1; D unresolved. The V gene's germline CDR1 is SGHVS and CDR2 FQNEAQ. V gave up 5 bases and J gave up 1 base, with 2 bases separating them. The CDR3 covers 11 residues. The CDR3 DNA follows: TGTGCCAGCAGCCAGAACACTGAAGCTTTCTTT. This codes for CASSQNTEAFF. Complete variable domain (other parts from reference TRBV7-8 and TRBJ1-1): GAGVSQSPRYKVAKRGQDVALRCDPISGHVSLFWYQQALGQGPEFLTYFQNEAQLDKSGLPSDRFFAERPEGSVSTLKIQRTQQEDSAVYLCASSQNTEAFFGQGTRLTVV.

The V gene is TRBV11-2, the J gene TRBJ2-1; TRBD1 aligns across 7 bases. Trimming cost V 0 bases and J 2 bases; bases outside gene matches: 1. This CDR3 comprises 15 residues. Germline V CDR1 and CDR2: SGHAT, FQNNGV. The CDR3 nucleotides are TGTGCCAGCAGCTTAGAAGGGGGCGCCTACAATGAGCAGTTCTTC. Its translation: CASSLEGGAYNEQFF.

A word on this clone: Compared with germline, one end of the junction differs, possibly owing to a read error. V and J are TRBV19 and TRBJ2-3; D is unresolved. The germline gives CDR1 LNHDA, CDR2 SQIVND (reference sequence). The CDR3 runs to 14 residues. In DNA, the CDR3 is TGTGCCAGTAGTGTAGACCCAAGCACAGATACGCAGTATTTT. Residues: CASSVDPSTDTQYF.

This clone was counted once. The chain recombines TRBV18 with TRBJ2-7; 9 nucleotides align to TRBD1. The J segment lost 5 bases and the V segment lost 4 bases, leaving 9 bases of the junction unmatched. Germline loops: CDR1 KGHSH, CDR2 LQKENI. The CDR3 totals 15 residues. CDR3 DNA sequence: TGTGCCAGCTCACAAACCGGACAGGGGATCGACGAGCAGTACTTC. Residues: CASSQTGQGIDEQYF.

This chain links TRBV28 with TRBJ1-4; 8 bases map to TRBD1. Germline V gene data show CDR1 as MDHEN and CDR2 as SYDVKM. The junction had 9 bases not matched to a gene; V was cut back by 5 bases and J by 4 bases. The CDR3 runs 16 residues. Written as DNA, the CDR3 is TGTGCCAGCAGTGCCCTAGACAGGGGTTATAATGAAAAACTGTTTTTT. Amino acids: CASSALDRGYNEKLFF.

This clone appeared once. Sequence at one end of the junction differs from germline and may be a read error. The chain combines TRBV5-1 with TRBJ2-1; weak D call: TRBD2 (5 bases). CDR3 length equals 15 residues. Looked up from germline, CDR1 is SGHRS and CDR2 is YFSETQ. This chain's CDR3 is CASSLVGLSHNEQFF. The DNA of the CDR3 is TGCGCCAGCAGCTTGGTTGGACTCTCCCACAATGAGCAGTTCTTC.

There are many counts of this clone. This sequence joins TRBV5-4 and TRBJ2-1; D possibly corresponds to TRBD2 (6 bases). Germline V lookup: CDR1 SGHNT, CDR2 YYREEE (reference sequence). CDR3 length equals 16 residues. The V end lost 4 bases, the J end lost 6 bases, and 20 bases lay between the germline ends. CDR3 DNA: TGTGCCAGCAGCGCCCCTACTCTTCAGGAGGGCAATGAGCAGTTCTTC. Its protein product is CASSAPTLQEGNEQFF.

The CDR3 DNA is TGTGCCAGCAGCTCCCGGACTGAGGCTTTTGGAAACACCATATATTTT. Protein sequence: CASSSRTEAFGNTIYF. The chain recombines TRBV7-3 with TRBJ1-3; D unresolved. The germline V and J ends were trimmed by 4 bases and 3 bases, with 16 bases remaining between them. This CDR3 has 16 amino acids. The V gene's germline CDR1 is SGHTA and CDR2 FQGTGA.

J is TRBJ2-7 and V is TRBV11-2; D is undetermined. This CDR3 is 13 amino acids long. The V end lost 6 bases, the J end lost 2 bases, and 11 bases lay between the germline ends. Germline values: CDR1 SGHAT, CDR2 FQNNGV. The CDR3 here is CASRPSRTYEQYF. DNA for the CDR3: TGTGCCAGCAGGCCGAGCCGGACCTACGAGCAGTACTTC.

This clone was seen a single time. The gene calls are TRBV5-1 and TRBJ1-1; no firm D call. The germline V gene has CDR1 SGHRS and CDR2 YFSETQ. The V gene lost 0 bases and the J gene lost 7 bases, with 7 bases spanning the gap. The CDR3 sequence is 12 residues long. The CDR3 DNA follows: TGCGCCAGCAGCTTGGGTCAACGTGAAGCTTTCTTT. The encoded protein is CASSLGQREAFF.

This clone appeared a few times. This chain uses TRBV13 with TRBJ1-1; maybe TRBD1 (6 bases). Germline lookup yields CDR1 PRHDT and CDR2 FYEKMQ (reference sequence). V was pared by 3 bases and J by 8 bases, with 13 bases between. This CDR3 has 13 residues. The CDR3 here is CASSFDRIPEAFF. The CDR3, as DNA: TGTGCCAGCAGCTTTGACAGGATTCCAGAAGCTTTCTTT.

This clone appeared many times. The rearrangement joins TRBV18 to TRBJ1-1; tentative D call: TRBD1 (6 bases). With 6 bases removed from V and 1 base from J, the gap between germline ends came to 18 bases. Looked up from germline, CDR1 is KGHSH and CDR2 is LQKENI. The CDR3 has 16 residues. The CDR3 loop reads CASSPGEGETNTEAFF. CDR3 DNA: TGTGCCAGCTCCCCGGGGGAGGGGGAGACGAACACTGAAGCTTTCTTT.

The J gene is TRBJ1-5, the V gene TRBV5-5; 7 bases match TRBD1. Looked up from germline, CDR1 is SGHKS and CDR2 is YYEKEE (reference sequence). V lost 0 bases and J lost 5; bases outside the gene matches: 5. The CDR3 is 15 residues long. CDR3 amino acids: CASSLVSQGDQPQHF. The CDR3 region has the DNA TGTGCCAGCAGCTTGGTCTCCCAGGGGGATCAGCCCCAGCATTTT. Looking up the rest from reference TRBV5-5 and TRBJ1-5 gives the full variable domain: DAGVTQSPTHLIKTRGQQVTLRCSPISGHKSVSWYQQVLGQGPQFIFQYYEKEERGRGNFPDRFSARQFPNYSSELNVNALLLGDSALYLCASSLVSQGDQPQHFGDGTRLSIL.